One and the same sample provided the 20 T cell receptor beta chains below, sequenced in a study of T cells in Graves' hyperthyroidism and ophthalmopathy. TCR beta CDR3 regions were amplified from RNA. HTBI primers were employed in a first-round RT-PCR of the TCR CDR3. TCRdb itself ran the multiplex PCR reads through MiXCR, one entry per CDR3 protein. This table has fewer than 600,000 distinct CDR3 sequences, under 15% appearing once. The sequencing sample was made of blood. These receptors originate from a woman younger than 35 with Graves' hyperthyroidism.

This clonotype has ten or more counts. The chain couples TRBV7-3 to TRBJ2-5, with 10 bases lining up with TRBD2. The J segment lost 4 bases and the V segment lost 5 bases, leaving 4 bases of the junction unmatched. The CDR3 has 14 amino acids. CDR1 is SGHTA, CDR2 FQGTGA, per germline. The CDR3: CASSPLAGAETQYF. Written as DNA, the CDR3 is TGTGCCAGCAGCCCTCTAGCGGGAGCAGAGACCCAGTACTTC. Full variable domain (outside the CDR3, taken from reference TRBV7-3 and TRBJ2-5): GAGVSQTPSNKVTEKGKYVELRCDPISGHTALYWYRQSLGQGPEFLIYFQGTGAADDSGLPNDRFFAVRPEGSVSTLKIQRTERGDSAVYLCASSPLAGAETQYFGPGTRLLVL.

The chain carries TRBV3-1 and TRBJ2-7; D is perhaps TRBD2 (5 bases). The length of the CDR3 is 15 residues. Germline loops: CDR1 LGHDT, CDR2 YNNKEL (reference sequence). Trimming left V 1 base short and J 2 bases short, with 12 bases between. CDR3 coding DNA: TGTGCCAGCAGCCAAGTGCGGGCGGCTCCCTACGAGCAGTACGTC. This encodes CASSQVRAAPYEQYV.

This clonotype was counted at least ten times. The chain employs TRBV11-2 and TRBJ2-1; 9 bases are a match to TRBD2. After removal of 2 bases from V and 2 bases from J, the junction contained 13 bases not matched to a gene. CDR1 is SGHAT and CDR2 is FQNNGV in the germline V gene. The CDR3 spans 19 residues. In DNA, the CDR3 is TGTGCCAGCAGCTTAAACCCCACCTGGCTAGCGGGACCCTACAATGAGCAGTTCTTC. It specifies CASSLNPTWLAGPYNEQFF.

Concerning this clonotype: Since a much larger clone is just one base distant, this may be a read error. The chain recombines TRBV12-3 or TRBV12-4 with TRBJ2-1; 7 nucleotides align to TRBD2. The CDR3 loop spans 17 amino acids. Written as DNA, the CDR3 is TGTGCCAGCAGTTTAAGGGTTAGGACTAGTATTTTCGATGAGCAGCTCTTC. It specifies CASSLRVRTSIFDEQLF.

This clonotype was seen more than once but under ten times. The J gene is TRBJ1-4, the V gene TRBV20-1, with TRBD1 as a possible D gene (5 bases). Trimming shortened V by 2 bases and J by 8 bases, and 12 bases separated the two germline ends. Germline-derived CDR1 and CDR2 are DFQATT and SNEGSKA (reference sequence). The CDR3 extends over 13 amino acids. Here the CDR3 reads CSARKGIEEKLFF. The CDR3, as DNA: TGCAGTGCTAGAAAGGGGATAGAAGAAAAACTGTTTTTT.

With respect to this clonotype: Because it lacks the conserved phenylalanine or tryptophan at the end, this CDR3 is likely a read error. The chain uses TRBV27 and TRBJ1-5; D is perhaps TRBD1 (6 bases). Trimming cost V 4 bases and J 4 bases, with 11 bases left between them. The CDR3 consists of 14 residues. Germline V gives CDR1 MNHEY, CDR2 SMNVEV (reference sequence). The CDR3 DNA follows: TGTGCCAGCAGTTCGACAGGCGTTAATCAGCCCCAGCATTCT. This gives the protein CASSSTGVNQPQHS.

In this sample, this clonotype turned up many times. The chain carries TRBV27 and TRBJ1-2; D possibly corresponds to TRBD1 (5 bases). Germline assignment: CDR1 MNHEY and CDR2 SMNVEV (reference sequence). V was cut by 3 bases and J by 4 bases, with 15 bases left in between. This CDR3 has 15 amino acids. The CDR3: CASSLYGRDPYGYTF. The CDR3 bases are TGTGCCAGCAGTTTGTACGGCCGGGACCCCTATGGCTACACCTTC.

This chain connects TRBV7-9 to TRBJ1-1; maybe TRBD1 (6 bases). This CDR3 is 14 amino acids long. Looked up from germline, CDR1 is SEHNR and CDR2 is FQNEAQ (reference sequence). V was shortened by 6 bases and J by 1 base, with 12 bases between the two germline ends. CDR3 in DNA: TGTGCCAGCAGATATGGAGGGGGGAACACTGAAGCTTTCTTT. It specifies CASRYGGGNTEAFF.

This clonotype showed up many times. V is TRBV12-3 or TRBV12-4 and J is TRBJ2-1; the D call may be TRBD1 or TRBD2 (6 bases each). V was pared by 7 bases and J by 4 bases, with 14 bases between. The CDR3 consists of 14 residues. Here the CDR3 DNA reads TGTGCCAGCACCAGGGGCGGGGCATACAATGAGCAGTTCTTC. This sequence encodes CASTRGGAYNEQFF.

This clonotype was detected a few times. In DNA form, the CDR3 reads TGCGCCAGCAGCACTGGCGTGGGACAGGAACGCACAGATACGCAGTATTTT. This encodes CASSTGVGQERTDTQYF. The V gene is TRBV5-1, the J gene TRBJ2-3, with TRBD1 identical over 8 bases. Germline lookup yields CDR1 SGHRS and CDR2 YFSETQ. The CDR3 is made up of 17 amino acids. The V segment lost 4 bases and the J segment 1 base; nucleotides outside the gene matches: 11.

This clonotype was observed many times. This chain links TRBV4-2 with TRBJ2-6, with TRBD1 as a possible D gene (6 bases). The CDR3 has 17 residues. V was clipped by 5 bases and J by 0 bases, with 14 bases between them. Per the germline V gene, CDR1 is LGHNA and CDR2 is YNFKEQ. The CDR3 DNA is TGTGCCAGCAGCTTTGGACAGATAAGCTCTGGGGCCAACGTCCTGACTTTC. The encoded protein is CASSFGQISSGANVLTF.

At least ten counts were recorded for this clonotype. The rearrangement joins TRBV6-1 to TRBJ1-2; D is ambiguous. This CDR3 is 17 amino acids long. The germline V gene has CDR1 MNHNS and CDR2 SASEGT. V was pared by 3 bases and J by 3 bases, with 20 bases between. As DNA, the CDR3 is TGTGCCAGCAGTGAGTCGATGGGCGGCGCCGCTTACTATGGCTACACCTTC. It is translated as CASSESMGGAAYYGYTF.

The rearrangement joins TRBV29-1 to TRBJ2-2; D is unresolved. CDR1 is SQVTM and CDR2 is ANQGSEA in the germline V gene. Trimming cost V 6 bases and J 5 bases, with 16 bases left between them. This CDR3 has 14 amino acids. The CDR3: CSVAKGPSTGELFF. The CDR3 DNA follows: TGCAGCGTCGCAAAAGGACCCTCAACCGGGGAGCTGTTTTTT.

This clonotype appeared a single time. One base away lies a much larger clone, so this may be a sequencing read error. This chain's CDR3 is CSSMDRTAYEQYF. DNA of the CDR3: TGTTCCAGCATGGACAGGACGGCGTACGAGCAGTACTTC. The chain is built from TRBV6-1 and TRBJ2-7, with 7 nucleotides matching TRBD1. The CDR3 consists of 13 residues. Germline V gene sequence: CDR1 MNHNS, CDR2 SASEGT.

This clonotype was observed a few times. The rearrangement links TRBV6-1 to TRBJ1-2; TRBD1 agrees at 9 bases. Germline V gene sequence: CDR1 MNHNS, CDR2 SASEGT. Trimming at V came to 7 bases and at J to 0 bases, leaving 9 bases not matched to a gene. CDR3 length: 16 amino acids. CDR3 bases: TGTGCCAGCACCGGGACAGGGATTGGAGCTAACTATGGCTACACCTTC. Protein product: CASTGTGIGANYGYTF.

The chain couples TRBV5-8 to TRBJ2-3, with D unresolved. The CDR3 length is 15 residues. V gave up 0 bases and J gave up 2 bases, with 10 bases separating them. The germline V gene encodes CDR1 SGHTS and CDR2 YDEGEE. The CDR3 DNA is TGTGCCAGCAGCTTGGGTGGCAGACTCACAGATACGCAGTATTTT. Amino acid sequence: CASSLGGRLTDTQYF.

The sample holds many counts of this clonotype. The CDR3 does not end in the conserved phenylalanine or tryptophan, so this is likely a read error. The V gene is TRBV20-1, the J gene TRBJ2-7; 7 bases agree with TRBD2. The CDR3 loop spans 16 amino acids. V was clipped by 0 bases and J by 0 bases; unmatched bases: 8. In germline, CDR1 is DFQATT, CDR2 SNEGSKA (reference sequence). CDR3 sequence: CSARDRAGVVSYEQYL. CDR3 DNA sequence: TGCAGTGCTAGAGATCGGGCGGGAGTCGTCTCCTACGAGCAGTACCTC.

The V call is TRBV4-1, the J call TRBJ2-7, with D possibly being TRBD1 (6 bases). V shed 1 base and J shed 2 bases, with 9 bases lying between them. This CDR3 is 14 amino acids long. From germline, CDR1 is MGHRA and CDR2 YSYEKL. The CDR3 loop reads CASSQVGQTYEQYF. CDR3 nucleotide sequence: TGCGCCAGCAGCCAAGTAGGACAGACCTACGAGCAGTACTTC.

This clonotype was seen a few times. V and J are TRBV6-1 and TRBJ1-5, with a possible D match to TRBD1 (6 bases). The CDR3 is 15 amino acids. Trimming pared 6 bases from V and 2 bases from J, leaving 14 bases between. Germline V lookup: CDR1 MNHNS, CDR2 SASEGT. The CDR3 region is CASSTNRDGNQPQHF. The CDR3 DNA reads as TGTGCCAGCAGCACTAACAGGGACGGCAATCAGCCCCAGCATTTT.

The rearrangement links TRBV6-1 to TRBJ2-3; 10 bases are shared with TRBD1. Germline-derived CDR1 and CDR2 are MNHNS and SASEGT. The junction had 9 bases not matched to a gene; V was cut back by 5 bases and J by 4 bases. CDR3 length: 16 amino acids. CDR3 sequence reads: CASSPGGQGGSDTQYF. The CDR3 bases are TGTGCCAGCAGTCCTGGTGGACAGGGGGGGTCAGATACGCAGTATTTT.